Presented here are 3 T cell receptor beta chains from one specimen sequenced in a study of blood T cell repertoires in COVID-19. Measured with immunoSEQ multiplex PCR; TCRdb has only the in-frame clones, and not every one. Altogether roughly 320,000 clones are present, 70% to 90% being singletons, with the ten largest covering over 1%. Input material: peripheral blood. The receptor set was obtained from a man aged 70-80 years with acute or convalescent COVID-19.

V usage is TRBV4-1 and J usage is TRBJ2-1; 9 bases agree with TRBD2. CDR3 size: 17 residues. The germline CDR1 and CDR2 sequences are MGHRA and YSYEKL. Unmatched junction bases numbered 10, after V lost 2 bases and J lost 5 bases. The CDR3 loop is CASSQFGGGRANNEQFF. CDR3 in DNA: TGCGCCAGCAGCCAATTTGGTGGCGGGAGGGCCAACAATGAGCAGTTCTTC.

The chain is built from TRBV5-1 and TRBJ2-3; possibly TRBD2 for D (6 bases). Germline values: CDR1 SGHRS, CDR2 YFSETQ. Trimming stripped 1 base from V and 3 bases from J, with 15 bases between. The CDR3 has 16 amino acids. CDR3 sequence reads: CASSLWGLAETDTQYF. The CDR3 DNA reads as TGCGCCAGCAGCTTGTGGGGACTCGCAGAAACAGATACGCAGTATTTT.

This clone occurred a few times. The chain uses TRBV9 and TRBJ2-3, with D perhaps TRBD1 (6 bases). V was pared by 4 bases and J by 2 bases, with 17 bases between. This CDR3 comprises 16 residues. The germline gives CDR1 SGDLS, CDR2 YYNGEE. Here the CDR3 reads CASSRLGQSLTDTQYF. In DNA, the CDR3 is TGTGCCAGCAGCCGCTTAGGACAGAGCCTCACAGATACGCAGTATTTT.